The clone carrying this TCR beta chain was counted many times. The data were obtained in a study of regulatory T cells in long-lasting Graves disease. Deletions cut 0 bases from V and 0 bases from J, with 7 bases between. The CDR3 sequence is 15 residues long. CDR1 is SEHNR, CDR2 FQNEAQ, per germline (reference sequence). Investigators prepared the TCR beta libraries by applying iRepertoire HTBI primers and Arm-PCR of CDR3 regions. MiXCR, applied by TCRdb to the multiplex PCR reads, yields one record per CDR3 protein. The data contain about 620,000 distinct CDR3 sequences, roughly 16% of them singletons. Sample time point: newly diagnosed GD, antithyroid drugs for less than 3 months. Scientists built the TCR library using RNA that was extracted from PBMCs. In each case, Graves' disease was diagnosed per American Thyroid Association guidelines. Another study also made use of these data, one on T cells in Graves' hyperthyroidism and ophthalmopathy.

This specimen consisted of peripheral blood mononuclear cells (PBMCs), obtained at new diagnosis, from a patient treated with antithyroid drugs. V gene TRBV7-9 combines with J gene TRBJ2-3; perhaps D is TRBD1 or TRBD2 (5 bases each). The sequence was collected from a woman aged 30 to 39 with Graves disease. The CDR3 nucleotides read TGTGCCAGCAGCTTAGCCGAGGGGAGCACAGATACGCAGTATTTT. Its protein is CASSLAEGSTDTQYF.